The 21 T cell receptor beta chains below were found in one sample sequenced in a study of cytomegalovirus exposure and HLA in healthy donors. PCR primers comprised 60 Vbeta and 13 Jbeta primers. Produced via immunoSEQ multiplex PCR; TCRdb's table is partial and in-frame only. The data show approximately 70,000 clones, roughly 79% seen once. Source material: PBMCs. These receptors were obtained from a man between 50 and 59 years old in good health and CMV-seronegative.

This rearrangement joins TRBV7-8 to TRBJ2-7, with D possibly TRBD1 on 6 matching bases. Germline-derived CDR1 and CDR2 are SGHVS and FQNEAQ. The V gene lost 2 bases and the J gene lost 7 bases, with 15 bases spanning the gap. The length of the CDR3 is 14 residues. The chain's CDR3 is CASSLIQGPVEQYF. The CDR3 nucleotides read TGTGCCAGCAGCTTAATACAGGGTCCGGTTGAGCAGTACTTC.

The chain uses TRBV2 and TRBJ2-3; D ambiguous. V lost 4 bases to trimming and J lost 0 bases, with 11 bases between them. The CDR3 totals 15 residues. Germline V gene sequence: CDR1 SNHLY, CDR2 FYNNEI. This CDR3 is CASSARQASTDTQYF. In nucleotides, the CDR3 is TGTGCCAGCAGTGCCCGACAAGCTAGCACAGATACGCAGTATTTT.

This rearrangement joins TRBV1 to TRBJ2-7; TRBD1 is taken as the D call from the table, unchecked against the DNA. TRBV1 is annotated as a pseudogene. CDR3 size: 14 residues. CDR3 region: CTSSAQGGAYEQYF. The CDR3 DNA reads as TGCACCAGCAGCGCTCAAGGGGGCGCCTACGAGCAGTACTTC.

This chain joins TRBV4-3 and TRBJ2-1; D possibly corresponds to TRBD2 (5 bases). V lost 1 base to trimming and J lost 6 bases, with 19 bases between them. Germline V gene sequence: CDR1 LGHNA, CDR2 YSLEER. The CDR3 length is 17 residues. The CDR3 bases are TGCGCCAGCAGCCAAGGATTGGGCGGGCTCATGCTCAATGAGCAGTTCTTC. This codes for CASSQGLGGLMLNEQFF.

CDR3 region: CASSQDTSGRASNEQFF. The CDR3 region has the DNA TGTGCCAGCAGCCAAGATACTAGCGGCAGAGCTAGCAATGAGCAGTTCTTC. The J gene is TRBJ2-1, the V gene TRBV4-2; 8 positions match TRBD2. V was pared by 0 bases and J by 6 bases, with 10 bases of the junction left unmatched. Germline loops: CDR1 LGHNA, CDR2 YNFKEQ. CDR3 length: 17 amino acids.

The chain couples TRBV6-1 to TRBJ1-2; 9 bases align to TRBD1. The V gene's germline CDR1 is MNHNS and CDR2 SASEGT. The CDR3 extends over 15 amino acids. The junction had 2 bases not matched to a gene; V was cut back by 0 bases and J by 3 bases. The CDR3 here is CASSEAYRGHYGYTF. CDR3 nucleotides: TGTGCCAGCAGTGAAGCTTACAGGGGGCACTATGGCTACACCTTC.

The chain uses TRBV5-1 and TRBJ2-5, with 11 bases aligning to TRBD2. J lost 2 bases, V lost 3 bases, and 3 bases had no gene match. The CDR3 is made up of 15 amino acids. The V gene's germline CDR1 is SGHRS and CDR2 YFSETQ. CDR3 amino acids: CASSWGLAEQETQYF. The CDR3 nucleotides are TGCGCCAGCAGCTGGGGACTAGCGGAACAAGAGACCCAGTACTTC.

CDR3 sequence reads: CASSTPTGEVSGANVLTF. DNA of the CDR3: TGTGCCAGTAGTACACCGACAGGGGAAGTCTCTGGGGCCAACGTCCTGACTTTC. The genes are TRBV19 and TRBJ2-6, with 8 bases identical to TRBD1. Germline-derived CDR1 and CDR2 are LNHDA and SQIVND (reference sequence). This CDR3 comprises 18 residues. After removal of 4 bases from V and 0 bases from J, the junction contained 8 bases not matched to a gene.

The rearrangement links TRBV7-2 to TRBJ1-5, with D perhaps TRBD1 (6 bases). V lost 2 bases and J 1 base, leaving 12 bases between the germline ends. The CDR3 is made up of 16 amino acids. Germline-derived CDR1 and CDR2 are SGHTA and FQGNSA. The CDR3 loop is CASSLPGQGSNQPQHF. CDR3 nucleotides: TGTGCCAGCAGCTTACCAGGGCAGGGGAGCAATCAGCCCCAGCATTTT.

The gene calls are TRBV5-6 and TRBJ2-5; 12 nucleotides agree with TRBD2. Germline-derived CDR1 and CDR2 are SGHDT and YYEEEE. The trim removed 0 bases at V and 5 bases at J, leaving 2 bases unmatched. The CDR3 extends over 15 amino acids. In DNA form, the CDR3 reads TGTGCCAGCAGCTTGGAACTAGCGGGAGGTGAGACCCAGTACTTC. Protein: CASSLELAGGETQYF.

V usage is TRBV5-1 and J usage is TRBJ1-1; 10 bases align to TRBD1. Germline V gene sequence: CDR1 SGHRS, CDR2 YFSETQ. CDR3 length equals 17 residues. The junction had 5 bases not matched to a gene; V was cut back by 0 bases and J by 0 bases. CDR3 in amino acids: CASSLGQGAHMNTEAFF. As DNA, the CDR3 is TGCGCCAGCAGCTTGGGACAGGGGGCACATATGAACACTGAAGCTTTCTTT.

V and J are TRBV18 and TRBJ2-7; D is perhaps TRBD1 (5 bases). The germline V and J ends were trimmed by 3 bases and 1 base, with 10 bases remaining between them. The CDR3 is made up of 14 amino acids. CDR1 KGHSH and CDR2 LQKENI come from the germline V gene. The CDR3 nucleotides read TGTGCCAGCTCACCGGGGCAGGCATCCTACGAGCAGTACTTC. Protein product: CASSPGQASYEQYF.

The V call is TRBV29-1, the J call TRBJ1-2, with 8 nucleotides matching TRBD1. CDR3 length: 16 residues. Looked up from germline, CDR1 is SQVTM and CDR2 is ANQGSEA. With V trimmed by 1 base and J by 4 bases, 11 bases remained unmatched. CDR3 sequence (DNA): TGCAGCGTTGAAGTTCTGGAGGGACAGGACACCTATGGCTACACCTTC. Protein product: CSVEVLEGQDTYGYTF.

J is TRBJ1-4 and V is TRBV10-3; D call uncertain. The germline gives CDR1 ENHRY, CDR2 SYGVKD. There are 13 residues in the CDR3. Trimming stripped 0 bases from V and 10 bases from J, with 9 bases between. CDR3 sequence: CAISESSGGKLFF. The CDR3 DNA reads TGTGCCATCAGTGAGTCGTCAGGAGGAAAACTGTTTTTT.

This clone was counted between two and nine times. The chain is built from TRBV5-1 and TRBJ2-7; possibly TRBD1 for D (6 bases). From germline, CDR1 is SGHRS and CDR2 YFSETQ. CDR3 length: 15 amino acids. V was clipped by 3 bases and J by 2 bases, with 15 bases between them. The CDR3 sequence: CASSSAGTLTYEQYF. The CDR3 bases are TGCGCCAGCAGCTCAGCCGGGACATTAACCTACGAGCAGTACTTC.

The chain couples TRBV7-6 to TRBJ2-7; no clear D. CDR1 is SGHVS, CDR2 FNYEAQ, per germline. CDR3 length: 13 residues. V was pared by 3 bases and J by 2 bases, with 8 bases between. CDR3 nucleotide sequence: TGTGCCAGCAGCTTTTTTGGGCCCTACGAGCAGTACTTC. Protein product: CASSFFGPYEQYF.

This clone appeared a single time. J is TRBJ1-5 and V is TRBV19; D not resolved. The CDR3 contains 14 residues. V lost 1 base and J lost 4, with 8 bases in between. Germline V gives CDR1 LNHDA, CDR2 SQIVND (reference sequence). The CDR3 here is CASSIVGSNQPQHF. The CDR3 coding sequence is TGTGCCAGTAGTATAGTAGGGAGTAATCAGCCCCAGCATTTT.

This chain links TRBV10-3 with TRBJ2-3; perhaps TRBD2 as D (6 bases). Germline CDR1 and CDR2: ENHRY and SYGVKD. The CDR3 is 13 residues long. CDR3 nucleotides: TGTTCCCACGGCGGGGAAGCGACAGATACGCAGTATTTT. Amino acid sequence: CSHGGEATDTQYF.

The chain is built from TRBV6-5 and TRBJ1-2; possible D gene TRBD1, 6 bases. Germline V gene data show CDR1 as MNHEY and CDR2 as SVGAGI. CDR3 length equals 14 residues. Trimming stripped 2 bases from V and 7 bases from J, with 14 bases between. The CDR3 here is CASSYEQGFSGYTF. The DNA for the CDR3 is TGTGCCAGCAGTTACGAACAGGGATTCTCTGGCTACACCTTC.

This sequence joins TRBV4-2 and TRBJ2-7, with TRBD1 identical over 7 bases. V was clipped by 1 base and J by 0 bases; unmatched bases: 0. CDR1 is LGHNA, CDR2 YNFKEQ, per germline. There are 14 residues in the CDR3. The chain's CDR3 is CASSQGDSSYEQYF. In nucleotides, the CDR3 is TGTGCCAGCAGCCAAGGGGACAGCTCCTACGAGCAGTACTTC.

This sequence joins TRBV4-2 and TRBJ2-1; no clear D. V was pared by 2 bases and J by 0 bases, with 11 bases between. The CDR3 runs 16 residues. Germline lookup yields CDR1 LGHNA and CDR2 YNFKEQ. In nucleotides, the CDR3 is TGTGCCAGCAGCCAACGCGGCTCCAGCTCCTACAATGAGCAGTTCTTC. Its translation: CASSQRGSSSYNEQFF.